Shown below are 2 T cell receptor beta chains from a single sample sequenced in a study of cytomegalovirus exposure and HLA in healthy donors. The PCR was carried out with 60 Vbeta primers and 13 Jbeta primers. Using immunoSEQ multiplex PCR, the repertoire was profiled, and TCRdb retains in-frame clones only, with some absent. The table shows 160,000 or so clones, with approximately 80% occurring only once. Material for sequencing was PBMCs. The source of these receptors is a woman in her forties or fifties in good health and CMV-seronegative.

As to this clone: Additional DNA sequences in this sample encode the identical CDR3. DNA of the CDR3: TGTGCCAGCAGTCTCCGAGACAGCGAGCAGTTCTTC. Residues: CASSLRDSEQFF. The chain carries TRBV27 and TRBJ2-1; TRBD1 is a possible D gene (5 bases). V shed 5 bases and J shed 10 bases, with 12 bases lying between them. CDR1 MNHEY and CDR2 SMNVEV come from the germline V gene (reference sequence). This CDR3 is built from 12 residues.

The chain uses TRBV19 and TRBJ1-1, with D perhaps TRBD1 (6 bases). This CDR3 is 12 amino acids long. Trimming took 3 bases from V and 12 from J, leaving 14 bases between them. CDR1 and CDR2 from the germline V gene are LNHDA and SQIVND (reference sequence). The CDR3 sequence: CASSILWGQPFF. The CDR3 region has the DNA TGTGCCAGTAGTATCCTTTGGGGGCAACCTTTCTTT.